The 27 T cell receptor beta chains given below trace back to one sample, sequenced in a study of T cells after yellow fever vaccination. From the 5' RACE reads, TCRdb called clonotypes with MiXCR, one entry per CDR3 protein. The table shows around 360,000 distinct CDR3 sequences, with around 10% occurring only once. The specimen comprised PBMCs, sampled on the day of the first yellow fever vaccination. These TCRs come from a man in his late teens or twenties who received the YFV17D yellow fever vaccine.

The chain links TRBV20-1 to TRBJ1-2; TRBD1 agrees at 10 bases. The CDR3 is made up of 16 amino acids. Germline V lookup: CDR1 DFQATT, CDR2 SNEGSKA (reference sequence). The V segment lost 1 base and the J segment 6 bases; nucleotides outside the gene matches: 11. Here the CDR3 reads CSARGGTGENGNGYTF. For the CDR3, the DNA is TGCAGTGCTAGAGGGGGGACAGGGGAAAATGGGAATGGCTACACCTTC.

This chain uses TRBV4-1 with TRBJ2-7, with D tentatively TRBD1 (6 bases). The CDR3 consists of 13 residues. Trimming removed 1 base from V and 3 bases from J, with 7 bases in between. Per the germline V gene, CDR1 is MGHRA and CDR2 is YSYEKL. The CDR3: CASSQAQGYEQYV. The CDR3, as DNA: TGCGCCAGCAGCCAAGCACAGGGCTACGAGCAGTACGTC.

The chain has TRBV7-3 and TRBJ2-1; D is unclear. Trimming removed 5 bases from V and 7 bases from J, with 21 bases in between. This CDR3 has 16 residues. Germline V gene lookup returns CDR1 SGHTA and CDR2 FQGTGA. The CDR3 DNA reads TGTGCCAGCAGCCCCCCCGGCAGTTCTTTGAGAAATGAGCAGTTCTTC. Protein sequence: CASSPPGSSLRNEQFF. Based on the CDR3 plus reference TRBV7-3 and TRBJ2-1, the full variable domain is GAGVSQTPSNKVTEKGKYVELRCDPISGHTALYWYRQSLGQGPEFLIYFQGTGAADDSGLPNDRFFAVRPEGSVSTLKIQRTERGDSAVYLCASSPPGSSLRNEQFFGPGTRLTVL.

This clonotype showed up just a few times. The rearrangement joins TRBV6-1 to TRBJ2-1, with 9 bases aligning to TRBD1. The CDR3 sequence is 15 residues long. Per the germline V gene, CDR1 is MNHNS and CDR2 is SASEGT. J gave up 5 bases and V 6 bases, and 8 bases lay outside the gene matches. The CDR3 reads CASSPTGTGHNEQFF. The CDR3 coding sequence is TGTGCCAGCAGCCCCACCGGGACAGGGCACAATGAGCAGTTCTTC.

This chain uses TRBV12-3 or TRBV12-4 with TRBJ2-4; D is uncertain. The CDR3 spans 12 residues. Trimming removed 6 bases from V and 6 bases from J, with 9 bases in between. Here the CDR3 reads CASRNNLNIQYF. CDR3 sequence (DNA): TGTGCCAGCAGAAATAACCTAAACATTCAGTACTTC.

The table lists this clonotype with a few counts. The rearrangement joins TRBV6-2 or TRBV6-3 to TRBJ2-1; D gene ambiguous. CDR3 length: 16 amino acids. V lost 6 bases, J lost 0 bases, and 15 bases lay in between. Germline CDR1 MNHEY, CDR2 SVGEGT. In DNA, the CDR3 is TGTGCCAGCAGCCCCCGGACCCATGTCTCCTACAATGAGCAGTTCTTC. Translating gives CASSPRTHVSYNEQFF.

Only a few counts were recorded for this clonotype. This chain links TRBV12-3 or TRBV12-4 with TRBJ1-3; D is perhaps TRBD1 (6 bases). This CDR3 spans 18 amino acids. CDR3 protein: CTFSLAPGGAVSGNTIYF. CDR3 sequence (DNA): TGTACCTTCAGTTTAGCGCCTGGGGGCGCGGTTTCTGGAAACACCATATATTTT.

The chain couples TRBV20-1 to TRBJ1-1; D remains ambiguous. The CDR3 loop spans 12 amino acids. CDR1 is DFQATT, CDR2 SNEGSKA, per germline (reference sequence). The germline V and J ends were trimmed by 5 bases and 0 bases, with 7 bases remaining between them. The CDR3 region has the DNA TGCAGTGCTCTGCAGGTGAACACTGAAGCTTTCTTT. Protein: CSALQVNTEAFF.

The gene calls are TRBV5-1 and TRBJ2-5; tentatively, D is TRBD1 (7 bases). CDR3 length: 14 amino acids. Germline CDR1 is SGHRS and CDR2 is YFSETQ. V lost 2 bases, J lost 3 bases, and 11 bases lay in between. The CDR3 nucleotides are TGCGCCAGCAGCTTCAGGGGGGCAAAAGAGACCCAGTACTTC. Protein: CASSFRGAKETQYF.

The V and J genes are TRBV7-9 and TRBJ2-1, with D possibly TRBD1 on 5 matching bases. V lost 7 bases, J lost 4 bases, and 20 bases lay in between. The CDR3 runs 16 residues. Germline lookup yields CDR1 SEHNR and CDR2 FQNEAQ (reference sequence). CDR3 coding DNA: TGTGCCAGCACCCCCAAGGGGCAGACCCTTTACAATGAGCAGTTCTTC. Protein product: CASTPKGQTLYNEQFF.

This clonotype was counted between two and nine times. The DNA for the CDR3 is TGTGCCATCAGTCCGGGACAGGGGATTTCTTATGAGCAGTTCTTC. Its protein is CAISPGQGISYEQFF. The chain links TRBV10-3 to TRBJ2-1, with 10 nucleotides matching TRBD1. CDR3 length equals 15 residues. Looked up from germline, CDR1 is ENHRY and CDR2 is SYGVKD. Trimming cost V 5 bases and J 8 bases; bases outside gene matches: 9.

This clonotype was found a few times. The V call is TRBV5-1, the J call TRBJ1-6, with TRBD1 matching over 8 bases. The trim removed 2 bases at V and 5 bases at J, leaving 3 bases unmatched. Looked up from germline, CDR1 is SGHRS and CDR2 is YFSETQ. The CDR3 extends over 15 amino acids. The CDR3, as DNA: TGCGCCAGCAGCTTCGGGACAGGCGATAATTCACCCCTCCACTTT. It yields the protein CASSFGTGDNSPLHF. Combining the CDR3 with reference TRBV5-1 and TRBJ1-6 gives the whole variable domain KAGVTQTPRYLIKTRGQQVTLSCSPISGHRSVSWYQQTPGQGLQFLFEYFSETQRNKGNFPGRFSGRQFSNSRSEMNVSTLELGDSALYLCASSFGTGDNSPLHFGNGTRLTVT.

This clonotype was found many times. The chain links TRBV3-1 to TRBJ2-7; D unclear. V was cut by 0 bases and J by 2 bases, with 8 bases left in between. The CDR3 has 14 residues. Germline loops: CDR1 LGHDT, CDR2 YNNKEL (reference sequence). The CDR3 region is CASSQDGATYEQYV. The CDR3 DNA reads TGTGCCAGCAGCCAAGACGGCGCAACCTACGAGCAGTACGTC.

The J gene is TRBJ1-1, the V gene TRBV7-9; possibly TRBD1 for D (6 bases). Per the germline V gene, CDR1 is SEHNR and CDR2 is FQNEAQ (reference sequence). V lost 6 bases and J 5 bases, leaving 16 bases between the germline ends. This CDR3 comprises 14 residues. CDR3 DNA: TGTGCCAGCAGGGTCCCGGGGGCTGGGACTGAAGCTTTCTTT. It specifies CASRVPGAGTEAFF.

This clonotype has a handful of counts. This chain connects TRBV7-2 to TRBJ1-5, with a possible D match to TRBD1 (5 bases). CDR3 length: 13 residues. Germline V CDR1 and CDR2: SGHTA, FQGNSA. Trimming took 4 bases from V and 6 from J, leaving 10 bases between them. The CDR3 region is CASSSGYSQPQHF. DNA of the CDR3: TGTGCCAGCAGCTCAGGGTATAGTCAGCCCCAGCATTTT.

V and J are TRBV10-3 and TRBJ2-3; 8 nucleotides line up with TRBD2. Germline CDR1 reads ENHRY; CDR2 reads SYGVKD. The CDR3 loop spans 14 amino acids. V was pared by 6 bases and J by 2 bases, with 4 bases of the junction left unmatched. CDR3 sequence reads: CAIRIAGTTDTQYF. The CDR3, as DNA: TGTGCCATCAGGATAGCGGGGACCACAGATACGCAGTATTTT.

This clonotype was seen more than once but under ten times. The chain is built from TRBV4-2 and TRBJ2-7; TRBD1 agrees at 9 bases. The CDR3 is 16 residues long. Germline CDR1 reads LGHNA; CDR2 reads YNFKEQ. The junction had 6 bases not matched to a gene; V was cut back by 3 bases and J by 0 bases. The CDR3 region is CASSHYGQGSSYEQYF. CDR3 in DNA: TGTGCCAGCAGCCATTATGGACAGGGGTCCTCCTACGAGCAGTACTTC.

V gene TRBV3-1 combines with J gene TRBJ2-5; 7 bases map to TRBD2. V lost 5 bases to trimming and J lost 4 bases; unmatched junction nucleotides: 10. Germline V lookup: CDR1 LGHDT, CDR2 YNNKEL (reference sequence). The CDR3 totals 15 residues. The CDR3 loop is CASSTPRLATETQYF. In nucleotides, the CDR3 is TGTGCCAGCAGCACACCACGACTAGCTACAGAGACCCAGTACTTC.

This clonotype was detected only once. The chain carries TRBV11-2 and TRBJ2-6; 12 nucleotides agree with TRBD1. The length of the CDR3 is 18 residues. Germline trimming cut 5 bases from V and 5 bases from J; bases unmatched to any gene: 10. In germline, CDR1 is SGHAT, CDR2 FQNNGV. Written as DNA, the CDR3 is TGTGCCAGCAGCCGTAGGCTGGGACAGGGGGCCTGGGCCAACGTCCTGACTTTC. Residues: CASSRRLGQGAWANVLTF.

This chain connects TRBV20-1 to TRBJ2-7, with TRBD1 matching 10 bases. V trimming: 0 bases; J trimming: 2 bases; junction bases outside the gene matches: 7. The CDR3 runs 16 residues. The germline V gene has CDR1 DFQATT and CDR2 SNEGSKA (reference sequence). CDR3 sequence reads: CSARDRQGASAYEQYF. CDR3 DNA sequence: TGCAGTGCTAGAGACCGACAGGGGGCGTCCGCCTACGAGCAGTACTTC.

Many counts were recorded for this clonotype. The chain combines TRBV12-3 or TRBV12-4 with TRBJ2-1; the D is unclear. V dropped 6 bases and J dropped 9 bases, with 12 bases sitting between them. This CDR3 is 12 amino acids long. CDR3 sequence (DNA): TGTGCCAGCAGATCGTTCCTGAGTGAGCAGTTCTTC. It translates to CASRSFLSEQFF.

This clonotype was recorded a few times. The gene calls are TRBV6-2 or TRBV6-3 and TRBJ2-3; the D is unclear. Germline V CDR1 and CDR2: MNHEY, SVGEGT. Trimming shortened V by 6 bases and J by 6 bases, and 13 bases separated the two germline ends. This CDR3 has 13 residues. The CDR3 protein is CASSSTVSDTQYF. DNA for the CDR3: TGTGCCAGCAGCTCTACCGTCTCTGATACGCAGTATTTT.

This chain uses TRBV29-1 with TRBJ2-3; D is uncertain. Deletions cut 4 bases from V and 0 bases from J, with 8 bases between. There are 13 residues in the CDR3. Germline-derived CDR1 and CDR2 are SQVTM and ANQGSEA. The CDR3 coding sequence is TGCAGCGTTGTAAGCTCTAGCACAGATACGCAGTATTTT. Translating gives CSVVSSSTDTQYF.

This clonotype was observed a few times. J is TRBJ2-2 and V is TRBV19; a weak D match, TRBD1 (6 bases). This CDR3 has 16 residues. Deletions cut 7 bases from V and 5 bases from J, with 20 bases between. CDR1 and CDR2 from the germline V gene are LNHDA and SQIVND (reference sequence). The CDR3 protein is CASNPMRTVETGELFF. CDR3 DNA sequence: TGTGCCAGTAACCCAATGCGGACAGTAGAGACCGGGGAGCTGTTTTTT.

This clonotype was seen more than once but under ten times. V gene TRBV27 combines with J gene TRBJ2-7; TRBD2 might be the D (6 bases). V lost 7 bases and J 1 base, leaving 11 bases between the germline ends. Germline V gives CDR1 MNHEY, CDR2 SMNVEV (reference sequence). This CDR3 is 13 amino acids long. CDR3 sequence reads: CASTRGRSYEQYV. CDR3 nucleotide sequence: TGTGCCAGCACCCGGGGGAGGTCCTACGAGCAGTACGTC.

Of note for this clonotype: A much larger clone lies a single base off, so this may be a read error. This chain connects TRBV5-1 to TRBJ2-7; possible D gene TRBD2, 5 bases. The CDR3 runs to 15 residues. V was pared by 3 bases and J by 8 bases, with 21 bases between. From germline, CDR1 is SGHRS and CDR2 YFSETQ. CDR3 region: CASSYGRGERDKQYF. As DNA, the CDR3 is TGCGCCAGCAGCTATGGACGGGGTGAGAGAGACAAGCAGTACTTC. Together with reference TRBV5-1 and TRBJ2-7, the CDR3 gives the full variable domain: KAGVTQTPRYLIKTRGQQVTLSCSPISGHRSVSWYQQTPGQGLQFLFEYFSETQRNKGNFPGRFSGRQFSNSRSEMNVSTLELGDSALYLCASSYGRGERDKQYFGPGTRLTVT.

This clonotype was seen a few times. The rearrangement links TRBV4-1 to TRBJ1-2; D is unclear. From germline, CDR1 is MGHRA and CDR2 YSYEKL. V gave up 0 bases and J gave up 4 bases, with 9 bases separating them. The CDR3 contains 14 residues. This chain's CDR3 is CASSQEVGFYGYTF. CDR3 bases: TGCGCCAGCAGCCAAGAAGTCGGGTTCTATGGCTACACCTTC.